This paragraph covers one T cell receptor (beta chain) sequence. Data came from immunoSEQ multiplex PCR; TCRdb stores just in-frame clones and leaves some out. The sample includes about 260,000 clones, roughly 93% seen only once; the top ten take around 0.6%. These data come from a study of T cell responses to AZD1222 COVID-19 vaccine. CDR1 and CDR2 from the germline V gene are SEHNR and FQNEAQ (reference sequence). The CDR3 is made up of 12 amino acids. V lost 1 base and J lost 5, with 5 bases in between. The receptor's source is an adult in good health. V usage is TRBV7-9 and J usage is TRBJ1-1, with no clear D. Sequenced material: peripheral blood, taken on day 0 of AZD1222 vaccination. The DNA for the CDR3 is TGTGCCAGCAGCTTAGGGTTGACTGAAGCTTTCTTT. Translated, it gives CASSLGLTEAFF.